This T cell receptor beta chain emerged from a study of T cell responses to AZD1222 COVID-19 vaccine. Comment on this clone: Antigen unknown.

The data were produced by immunoSEQ multiplex PCR, yet TCRdb's version contains in-frame clones alone and is incomplete. The sample contains approximately 210,000 clones, about 94% of which appear only once. Overall study findings and caveats: Most donors were white British and more were female, and clonal diversity was possibly underestimated.

The CDR3 sequence is 14 residues long. Deletions cut 0 bases from V and 2 bases from J, with 9 bases between. Germline lookup yields CDR1 SGDLS and CDR2 YYNGEE. The origin of this receptor is an adult who received the MenACWY meningococcal vaccine as a control. The sequenced sample was peripheral blood, obtained 28 days after the second dose of the MenACWY control vaccine. The chain couples TRBV9 to TRBJ2-7; no clear D. The CDR3 is CASSVGGSPYEQYF. DNA for the CDR3: TGTGCCAGCAGCGTAGGTGGCAGCCCCTACGAGCAGTACTTC.